The next 13 T cell receptor beta chains were all read from a single sample in a study of OX40 agonist ivuxolimab in advanced cancers. Profiling relied on immunoSEQ multiplex PCR, and the TCRdb table lists in-frame clones only, not all of them. Of roughly 60,000 clones in the sample, about 89% were seen once. Source: CD4+ or CD8+ T cells sorted from blood, taken in a trial of the OX40 agonist ivuxolimab. The source of these receptors is an adult with an advanced solid tumor such as melanoma, head and neck, liver or kidney cancer.

The chain recombines TRBV4-1 with TRBJ2-5, with 12 bases that match TRBD2. J was trimmed by 5 bases and V by 1 base; bases with no gene match: 14. From germline, CDR1 is MGHRA and CDR2 YSYEKL. The CDR3 loop spans 19 amino acids. The CDR3 spells CASSQGRTSGINLGETQYF. The CDR3 nucleotides are TGCGCCAGCAGCCAAGGCCGGACTAGCGGGATCAATTTAGGGGAGACCCAGTACTTC.

V is TRBV9 and J is TRBJ2-1; either TRBD1 or TRBD2 may fit D (5 bases each). The CDR3 runs 14 residues. Germline CDR1 SGDLS, CDR2 YYNGEE. With 2 bases removed from V and 6 bases from J, the gap between germline ends came to 12 bases. DNA for the CDR3: TGTGCCAGCAGCGTCCCCCCGAGGGGCAATGAGCAGTTCTTC. Encoded protein: CASSVPPRGNEQFF. Full variable domain (outside the CDR3, taken from reference TRBV9 and TRBJ2-1): DSGVTQTPKHLITATGQRVTLRCSPRSGDLSVYWYQQSLDQGLQFLIQYYNGEERAKGNILERFSAQQFPDLHSELNLSSLELGDSALYFCASSVPPRGNEQFFGPGTRLTVL.

The V and J genes are TRBV7-2 and TRBJ1-2, with D maybe TRBD1 (6 bases). There are 15 residues in the CDR3. Germline V lookup: CDR1 SGHTA, CDR2 FQGNSA. Between the trimmed V and J ends, which lost 2 bases and 4 bases, there was a span of 14 bases. The CDR3 region is CASSLRATGGYGYTF. Here the CDR3 DNA reads TGTGCCAGCAGCTTACGAGCGACAGGTGGCTATGGCTACACCTTC.

This chain uses TRBV5-1 with TRBJ2-1; TRBD2 matches 11 bases. With 6 bases clipped from V and 4 bases from J, the junction kept 3 bases outside the gene matches. The V gene's germline CDR1 is SGHRS and CDR2 YFSETQ. The CDR3 has 14 residues. The CDR3 sequence: CASKLAGVYNEQFF. The DNA for the CDR3 is TGCGCCAGCAAACTAGCGGGGGTGTACAATGAGCAGTTCTTC.

This clone was detected a few times. The rearrangement joins TRBV7-3 to TRBJ2-2, with unresolved D. The V end was cut by 0 bases, the J end by 9 bases, with 8 bases between. Germline values: CDR1 SGHTA, CDR2 FQGTGA. CDR3 size: 13 residues. The CDR3 loop reads CASSLTYNRELFF. The CDR3 coding sequence is TGTGCCAGCAGCTTAACGTACAACAGGGAGCTGTTTTTT.

The V and J genes are TRBV6-4 and TRBJ1-1; a possible D gene is TRBD1 (5 bases). V was trimmed by 7 bases and J by 0 bases, leaving 12 bases between them. This CDR3 has 14 amino acids. From germline, CDR1 is MRHNA and CDR2 SNTAGT. CDR3 in DNA: TGTGCCAGCATCGAGGGGAGACTGAACACTGAAGCTTTCTTT. It encodes CASIEGRLNTEAFF.

This chain's CDR3 is CASSLTGAGNTIYF. CDR3 nucleotide sequence: TGTGCCAGCAGCTTAACAGGAGCTGGAAACACCATATATTTT. The gene calls are TRBV7-9 and TRBJ1-3, with D perhaps TRBD1 (5 bases). Germline V gene sequence: CDR1 SEHNR, CDR2 FQNEAQ (reference sequence). The CDR3 spans 14 residues. V was shortened by 2 bases and J by 2 bases, with 7 bases between the two germline ends.

The chain joins TRBV12-5 to TRBJ1-3; no definite D call. V gave up 0 bases and J gave up 0 bases, with 12 bases separating them. CDR1 LGHNT and CDR2 FRNRAP come from the germline V gene. The CDR3 spans 17 residues. The CDR3 sequence is CASGLVIGQDSGNTIYF. The CDR3 DNA is TGTGCTAGTGGTTTGGTAATCGGGCAAGACTCTGGAAACACCATATATTTT.

This clone was recorded once. The chain links TRBV5-1 to TRBJ1-5, with TRBD1 matching 7 bases. There are 13 residues in the CDR3. The J segment lost 6 bases and the V segment lost 4 bases, leaving 4 bases of the junction unmatched. The germline V gene has CDR1 SGHRS and CDR2 YFSETQ. Written as DNA, the CDR3 is TGCGCCAGCAGCCAGGGGGAAGGTCAGCCCCAGCATTTT. This gives the protein CASSQGEGQPQHF.

The chain couples TRBV4-2 to TRBJ1-2; 7 bases are shared with TRBD1. This CDR3 has 15 residues. Per germline, CDR1 LGHNA and CDR2 YNFKEQ. J gave up 4 bases and V 1 base, and 6 bases lay outside the gene matches. CDR3 sequence reads: CASSQATGHLYGYTF. In DNA, the CDR3 is TGTGCCAGCAGCCAAGCGACAGGGCACCTCTATGGCTACACCTTC.

The chain combines TRBV14 with TRBJ1-6, with D unresolved. V was clipped by 2 bases and J by 4 bases, with 9 bases between them. The CDR3 sequence is 15 residues long. The germline V gene encodes CDR1 SGHDN and CDR2 FVKESK. The CDR3 protein is CASSQFRAYNSPLHF. The CDR3 DNA follows: TGTGCCAGCAGCCAATTCCGGGCTTATAATTCACCCCTCCACTTT. The variable domain in full, completed from reference TRBV14 and TRBJ1-6, reads EAGVTQFPSHSVIEKGQTVTLRCDPISGHDNLYWYRRVMGKEIKFLLHFVKESKQDESGMPNNRFLAERTGGTYSTLKVQPAELEDSGVYFCASSQFRAYNSPLHFGNGTRLTVT.

The chain uses TRBV6-5 and TRBJ1-4, with TRBD1 matching over 9 bases. Germline assignment: CDR1 MNHEY and CDR2 SVGAGI. V was pared by 6 bases and J by 7 bases, with 9 bases of the junction left unmatched. This CDR3 region has 15 residues. The CDR3 region is CASSARGTGPEKLFF. The CDR3 region has the DNA TGTGCCAGCAGCGCACGCGGGACAGGGCCTGAAAAACTGTTTTTT.

This clone was found once. The chain recombines TRBV14 with TRBJ2-1; D is uncertain. The CDR3 extends over 15 amino acids. The germline V gene has CDR1 SGHDN and CDR2 FVKESK. The V and J ends lost 0 bases and 6 bases respectively, with 12 bases between them. The CDR3 spells CASSQDIDKFNEQFF. The CDR3 nucleotides are TGTGCCAGCAGCCAAGATATCGACAAATTCAATGAGCAGTTCTTC.